This passage covers 26 T cell receptor beta chains from one sample sequenced in a study of PD-L1 blockade in urothelial cancer. Documented time point: pretreatment peripheral blood. Measured with immunoSEQ multiplex PCR; TCRdb has only the in-frame clones, and not every one. The sample has roughly 39,000 clones, about 89% seen once. Source: PBMCs, taken around atezolizumab (anti-PD-L1) treatment. The receptors shown here come from a woman aged 55-69 years with urothelial cancer.

The chain links TRBV20-1 to TRBJ1-3; D gene unclear. V was shortened by 6 bases and J by 4 bases, with 7 bases between the two germline ends. The CDR3 loop spans 11 amino acids. Germline V gives CDR1 DFQATT, CDR2 SNEGSKA (reference sequence). CDR3 residues: CSARQGNTIYF. The CDR3, as DNA: TGCAGTGCACGCCAGGGAAACACCATATATTTT.

The genes are TRBV4-2 and TRBJ2-1; D ambiguous. This CDR3 contains 13 residues. Between the trimmed V and J ends, which lost 1 base and 4 bases, there was a span of 5 bases. Germline assignment: CDR1 LGHNA and CDR2 YNFKEQ. This chain's CDR3 is CASSQGVYNEQFF. The CDR3 DNA is TGTGCCAGCAGCCAAGGCGTATACAATGAGCAGTTCTTC.

This rearrangement joins TRBV7-3 to TRBJ2-3; 7 nucleotides align to TRBD2. CDR1 SGHTA and CDR2 FQGTGA come from the germline V gene. V gave up 5 bases and J gave up 0 bases; unmatched junction bases: 5. There are 15 residues in the CDR3. This CDR3 is CASSPGLLSTDTQYF. Written as DNA, the CDR3 is TGTGCCAGCAGCCCGGGACTATTAAGCACAGATACGCAGTATTTT.

The V call is TRBV28, the J call TRBJ1-1, with TRBD1 as a possible D gene (6 bases). The CDR3 contains 13 residues. The V end was cut by 6 bases, the J end by 10 bases, with 18 bases between. Germline V gene data show CDR1 as MDHEN and CDR2 as SYDVKM. CDR3 nucleotide sequence: TGTGCCAGCAGCTTCCGGGACACCCAAGGAGCTTTCTTT. This encodes CASSFRDTQGAFF.

The chain uses TRBV28 and TRBJ2-7; TRBD2 matches at 9 bases. The V segment lost 2 bases and the J segment 4 bases; nucleotides outside the gene matches: 6. The CDR3 has 15 residues. CDR1 and CDR2 (germline): MDHEN, SYDVKM. CDR3 loop: CASSLTGGRVYEQYF. CDR3 nucleotide sequence: TGTGCCAGCAGTTTAACCGGCGGGAGGGTATACGAGCAGTACTTC. Drawing the rest from reference TRBV28 and TRBJ2-7, the complete variable domain is DVKVTQSSRYLVKRTGEKVFLECVQDMDHENMFWYRQDPGLGLRLIYFSYDVKMKEKGDIPEGYSVSREKKERFSLILESASTNQTSMYLCASSLTGGRVYEQYFGPGTRLTVT.

The V and J genes are TRBV7-2 and TRBJ2-1, with a possible D match to TRBD1 (5 bases). The germline V gene has CDR1 SGHTA and CDR2 FQGNSA. The CDR3 extends over 15 amino acids. V lost 1 base to trimming and J lost 3 bases, with 10 bases between them. The CDR3 coding sequence is TGTGCCAGCAGCTTAGATAGACAGAACTACAATGAGCAGTTCTTC. Its translation: CASSLDRQNYNEQFF. The variable domain in full, with the rest retrieved from reference TRBV7-2 and TRBJ2-1, is GAGVSQSPSNKVTEKGKDVELRCDPISGHTALYWYRQSLGQGLEFLIYFQGNSAPDKSGLPSDRFSAERTGGSVSTLTIQRTQQEDSAVYLCASSLDRQNYNEQFFGPGTRLTVL.

This rearrangement joins TRBV5-1 to TRBJ2-3; D possibly corresponds to TRBD2 (5 bases). The CDR3 has 12 amino acids. CDR1 is SGHRS and CDR2 is YFSETQ in the germline V gene. V lost 0 bases and J lost 6, with 5 bases in between. CDR3 sequence: CASSLVADTQYF. The DNA of the CDR3 is TGCGCCAGCAGCTTGGTAGCGGATACGCAGTATTTT.

V is TRBV7-8 and J is TRBJ2-6, with 10 nucleotides matching TRBD2. Trimming at V came to 1 base and at J to 0 bases, leaving 9 bases not matched to a gene. CDR3 size: 20 residues. Germline assignment: CDR1 SGHVS and CDR2 FQNEAQ. In nucleotides, the CDR3 is TGTGCCAGCAGCTTAGTAGTTAGACTAGCGGGTTTCTCTGGGGCCAACGTCCTGACTTTC. This gives the protein CASSLVVRLAGFSGANVLTF.

The chain recombines TRBV25-1 with TRBJ2-7; D unresolved. V was pared by 1 base and J by 6 bases, with 13 bases between. Germline V gene data show CDR1 as MGHDK and CDR2 as SYGVNS. There are 14 residues in the CDR3. The chain's CDR3 is CASSEFGLAGEQYF. CDR3 in DNA: TGTGCCAGCAGTGAATTTGGCTTAGCCGGCGAGCAGTACTTC.

V and J are TRBV15 and TRBJ2-7; 10 positions match TRBD2. From germline, CDR1 is LNHNV and CDR2 YYDKDF (reference sequence). The CDR3 is made up of 18 amino acids. V lost 4 bases to trimming and J lost 4 bases; unmatched junction nucleotides: 16. CDR3 DNA: TGTGCCACCAGCAAGGTTTATAGGGCTAGCGGGAGTCTTTACGAGCAGTACTTC. It yields the protein CATSKVYRASGSLYEQYF.

V is TRBV7-3 and J is TRBJ2-7; no clear D gene. Trimming removed 5 bases from V and 4 bases from J, with 18 bases in between. The V gene's germline CDR1 is SGHTA and CDR2 FQGTGA. There are 15 residues in the CDR3. CDR3 coding DNA: TGTGCCAGCAGCCCATCCCCAACTGGGCTATACGAGCAGTACTTC. Amino acid sequence: CASSPSPTGLYEQYF. Full variable domain (remainder filled in from reference TRBV7-3 and TRBJ2-7): GAGVSQTPSNKVTEKGKYVELRCDPISGHTALYWYRQSLGQGPEFLIYFQGTGAADDSGLPNDRFFAVRPEGSVSTLKIQRTERGDSAVYLCASSPSPTGLYEQYFGPGTRLTVT.

The chain couples TRBV5-1 to TRBJ1-1; D is unresolved. With 3 bases removed from V and 2 bases from J, the gap between germline ends came to 14 bases. The CDR3 covers 15 residues. Looked up from germline, CDR1 is SGHRS and CDR2 is YFSETQ. The CDR3 nucleotides are TGCGCCAGCAGCTCAACCGCGGGGAGAAACACTGAAGCTTTCTTT. Translated, it gives CASSSTAGRNTEAFF.

This clone occurred once. The chain couples TRBV27 to TRBJ1-6; no clear D gene. This CDR3 is 12 amino acids long. V was pared by 4 bases and J by 7 bases, with 5 bases between. Germline V lookup: CDR1 MNHEY, CDR2 SMNVEV (reference sequence). CDR3 protein: CASSSRNSPLHF. CDR3 coding DNA: TGTGCCAGCAGTTCGCGGAATTCACCCCTCCACTTT.

The chain employs TRBV6-5 and TRBJ1-1, with D maybe TRBD1 (5 bases). CDR1 and CDR2 (germline): MNHEY, SVGAGI. The CDR3 consists of 12 residues. V lost 5 bases, J lost 5 bases, and 9 bases lay in between. CDR3 DNA sequence: TGTGCCAGCAGTAACCGGGGGACTGAAGCTTTCTTT. It is translated as CASSNRGTEAFF.

The chain has TRBV4-1 and TRBJ2-7; 8 bases match TRBD2. Germline lookup yields CDR1 MGHRA and CDR2 YSYEKL. The CDR3 runs to 16 residues. Germline trimming cut 4 bases from V and 4 bases from J; bases unmatched to any gene: 12. Here the CDR3 DNA reads TGCGCCAGCAGCCCGTCAGCGGGAGAAGTTTCATACGAGCAGTACTTC. Translated: CASSPSAGEVSYEQYF.

V and J are TRBV18 and TRBJ2-5; D may be TRBD2 (6 bases). The CDR3 has 13 amino acids. V lost 3 bases, J lost 7 bases, and 12 bases lay in between. From germline, CDR1 is KGHSH and CDR2 LQKENI. The CDR3 region has the DNA TGTGCCAGCTCACCCCGGGAGAGGGGGACCCAGTACTTC. Translating gives CASSPRERGTQYF.

Comments on this clone: The junction and the germline gene differ at one end; a read error may be behind it. The rearrangement links TRBV7-9 to TRBJ2-3; D perhaps matches TRBD1 (5 bases). The CDR3 has 19 residues. Germline lookup yields CDR1 SEHNR and CDR2 FQNEAQ (reference sequence). DNA for the CDR3: TGTGCCAGCAGCTTACGTGGACGCAGGGTCCTCCGGCGCACGGATACGCAGTATTTT. Its translation: CASSLRGRRVLRRTDTQYF.

V and J are TRBV14 and TRBJ2-1, with D perhaps TRBD1 (5 bases). CDR1 and CDR2 (germline): SGHDN, FVKESK. The CDR3 consists of 15 residues. V was trimmed by 4 bases and J by 10 bases, leaving 20 bases between them. Here the CDR3 DNA reads TGTGCCAGCAGCCCGTCCCGGGTTCAGGGCGACGAGCAGTTCTTC. This translates into CASSPSRVQGDEQFF.

The V and J genes are TRBV6-1 and TRBJ1-1, with no clear D. Germline values: CDR1 MNHNS, CDR2 SASEGT. V lost 0 bases and J lost 1, with 12 bases in between. This CDR3 region has 16 residues. The CDR3 DNA follows: TGTGCCAGCAGTGAAGCCTCCGCAGGCCGGAACACTGAAGCTTTCTTT. Translated: CASSEASAGRNTEAFF.

The V call is TRBV6-5, the J call TRBJ1-1; 8 bases are a match to TRBD1. Trimming cost V 2 bases and J 7 bases; bases outside gene matches: 6. Per the germline V gene, CDR1 is MNHEY and CDR2 is SVGAGI. The CDR3 loop spans 14 amino acids. The CDR3 coding sequence is TGTGCCAGCAGTTACGTCCCGGGACAGGATGAAGCTTTCTTT. Translated, it gives CASSYVPGQDEAFF.

V is TRBV9 and J is TRBJ2-2; D might be TRBD2 (5 bases). CDR1 and CDR2 (germline): SGDLS, YYNGEE. The CDR3 totals 13 residues. With 3 bases removed from V and 6 bases from J, the gap between germline ends came to 9 bases. The CDR3, as DNA: TGTGCCAGCAGCGAACTAGTATCCGGGGAGCTGTTTTTT. Its protein product is CASSELVSGELFF.

V and J are TRBV11-2 and TRBJ2-7, with TRBD2 matching over 7 bases. The trim removed 1 base at V and 6 bases at J, leaving 6 bases unmatched. This CDR3 comprises 14 residues. Germline V gives CDR1 SGHAT, CDR2 FQNNGV. Here the CDR3 reads CASSLVGRAGEQYF. CDR3 nucleotides: TGTGCCAGCAGCTTAGTAGGGAGGGCGGGCGAGCAGTACTTC.

This clone was picked up one time. The chain has TRBV5-5 and TRBJ1-2, with D possibly matching TRBD1 (5 bases). V was shortened by 2 bases and J by 4 bases, with 9 bases between the two germline ends. This CDR3 comprises 13 residues. The germline gives CDR1 SGHKS, CDR2 YYEKEE (reference sequence). The CDR3 is CASSFDSTYGYTF. The DNA of the CDR3 is TGTGCCAGCAGCTTCGACAGTACCTATGGCTACACCTTC. Together with reference TRBV5-5 and TRBJ1-2, the CDR3 gives the full variable domain: DAGVTQSPTHLIKTRGQQVTLRCSPISGHKSVSWYQQVLGQGPQFIFQYYEKEERGRGNFPDRFSARQFPNYSSELNVNALLLGDSALYLCASSFDSTYGYTFGSGTRLTVV.

The chain joins TRBV5-5 to TRBJ2-7; 7 nucleotides align to TRBD2. CDR1 SGHKS and CDR2 YYEKEE come from the germline V gene (reference sequence). The ends lost 2 bases at V and 1 base at J; junction bases unmatched: 9. The CDR3 is 16 amino acids. DNA for the CDR3: TGTGCCAGCAGCTTTCTCGGGGGAGGGTTTTCCTACGAGCAGTACTTC. Protein product: CASSFLGGGFSYEQYF. Filled out from reference TRBV5-5 and TRBJ2-7, the complete variable domain reads DAGVTQSPTHLIKTRGQQVTLRCSPISGHKSVSWYQQVLGQGPQFIFQYYEKEERGRGNFPDRFSARQFPNYSSELNVNALLLGDSALYLCASSFLGGGFSYEQYFGPGTRLTVT.

The chain carries TRBV19 and TRBJ1-5; 12 nucleotides line up with TRBD1. This CDR3 contains 18 residues. Losses at the gene ends were 6 bases for V and 1 base for J; bases not matched to a gene: 10. In germline, CDR1 is LNHDA, CDR2 SQIVND (reference sequence). CDR3 sequence (DNA): TGTGCCAGTAGGGGAGGGACAGGGGGCCGAAGGAGCAATCAGCCCCAGCATTTT. Amino acids: CASRGGTGGRRSNQPQHF.

V usage is TRBV28 and J usage is TRBJ2-4; 10 bases line up with TRBD1. V dropped 7 bases and J dropped 6; count of bases not matched to a gene: 6. Germline lookup yields CDR1 MDHEN and CDR2 SYDVKM. CDR3 size: 14 residues. CDR3 DNA: TGTGCCAGCACCGAGGGACAGGGGTTAAACATTCAGTACTTC. Its protein product is CASTEGQGLNIQYF.